Sequencing of this T cell receptor (beta chain) was carried out in a study of T-cell reconstitution after alpha-beta-depleted transplantation in children (dated by TCRdb to 2016 to 2017). Regarding the complete study: Using TCR repertoire profiling, the study followed T-cell immune reconstitution in a quantitative way in children after TCRalphabeta/CD19-depleted allogeneic hematopoietic cell transplantation.

Library prep was done by PCR. The sample was run on an Illumina HiSeq 2500. To normalize quantification of the TCRbeta repertoire, the TCR libraries were built with molecular barcoding that relied on unique molecular identifiers. TCRdb passed the public sequencing reads through fastp at Q25 and MiXCR, retaining productive beta sequences. Every CDR3 protein is listed once, alongside the most common genes and DNA of its rows. Counted in this sample were about 980,000 distinct CDR3 sequences; about 29% of them appeared once. About 28% of the sample goes to the ten largest clones. This clonotype was recorded only once. Its antigen is currently not known. Its ends do not fully match the called genes, so a read error is possible. The treatment or condition label, read with the paper, signifies: allogeneic hematopoietic cell transplantation with graft depleted of TCRalphabeta T cells and CD19 B cells. The transplant recipients were children given TCRalphabeta/CD19-depleted allogeneic hematopoietic cell grafts.

Results and caveats for the whole study, not just this receptor: Over subsequent months, a decline in hyperexpanded clone frequencies was noted, and after one year, T-cell counts and TCRbeta diversity were mostly ascribed to newly produced T cells. In some patients, high TCRbeta diversity at day 60 was attributed to recipient T cells and intrathymic progenitors that had survived conditioning. About two months after transplant, the apparently early recovery of alphabetaT-cell counts reportedly depended on just several hundred clones that had expanded rapidly and came from non-depleted graft cells.

According to the germline V gene, CDR1 reads SQVTM and CDR2 reads ANQGSEA. The cysteine opens and the phenylalanine closes a CDR3 of 14 amino acids. Solely the CDR3 DNA is kept, with 42 bases framed from the first base. Specimen: PBMCs, mostly from graft donor cells, collected 360 days after TCRalphabeta/CD19-depleted stem cell transplant. The sequence was collected from a boy younger than two who had a stem cell transplant for SCID, so the T cells may come from the graft donor. This chain is built from TRBV29-1 and TRBJ1-1, with the D gene not clear enough to name. The CDR3 reads as follows: CSVLLTPLNTVAFF. The DNA sequence is as follows: TGCAGCGTTCTATTGACACCGCTGAACACTGTAGCTTTCTTT.